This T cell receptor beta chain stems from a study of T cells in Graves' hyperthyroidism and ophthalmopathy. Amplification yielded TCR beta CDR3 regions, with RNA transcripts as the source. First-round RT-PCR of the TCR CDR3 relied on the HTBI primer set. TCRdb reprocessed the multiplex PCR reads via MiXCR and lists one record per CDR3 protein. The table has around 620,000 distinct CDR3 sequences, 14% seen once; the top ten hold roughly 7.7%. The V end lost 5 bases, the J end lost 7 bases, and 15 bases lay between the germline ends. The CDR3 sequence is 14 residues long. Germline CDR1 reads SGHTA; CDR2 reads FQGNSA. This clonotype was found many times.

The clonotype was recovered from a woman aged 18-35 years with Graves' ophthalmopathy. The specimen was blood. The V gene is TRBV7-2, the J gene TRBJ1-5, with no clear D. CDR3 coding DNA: TGTGCCAGCAGCCTTAAGCTCGGCGGGCAGCCCCAGCATTTT. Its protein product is CASSLKLGGQPQHF.